Included here is one T cell receptor (beta chain) sequence, with context. The data were obtained in a study of blood T cell repertoires in COVID-19. Clones were sequenced by immunoSEQ multiplex PCR, and TCRdb holds only the in-frame ones, with some missing. This repertoire shows roughly 110,000 clones, 81% found once; its top ten account for approximately 1.5%. The V end lost 0 bases, the J end lost 3 bases, and 11 bases lay between the germline ends. CDR3 length: 15 residues. Germline-derived CDR1 and CDR2 are MGHRA and YSYEKL. V usage is TRBV4-1 and J usage is TRBJ1-1, with D possibly matching TRBD1 (5 bases). The receptor was isolated from a man between 50 and 59 years old with acute or convalescent COVID-19. Source material: peripheral blood. CDR3 sequence reads: CASSQDRTLDTEAFF. The CDR3 DNA reads as TGCGCCAGCAGCCAAGATAGGACATTGGACACTGAAGCTTTCTTT.